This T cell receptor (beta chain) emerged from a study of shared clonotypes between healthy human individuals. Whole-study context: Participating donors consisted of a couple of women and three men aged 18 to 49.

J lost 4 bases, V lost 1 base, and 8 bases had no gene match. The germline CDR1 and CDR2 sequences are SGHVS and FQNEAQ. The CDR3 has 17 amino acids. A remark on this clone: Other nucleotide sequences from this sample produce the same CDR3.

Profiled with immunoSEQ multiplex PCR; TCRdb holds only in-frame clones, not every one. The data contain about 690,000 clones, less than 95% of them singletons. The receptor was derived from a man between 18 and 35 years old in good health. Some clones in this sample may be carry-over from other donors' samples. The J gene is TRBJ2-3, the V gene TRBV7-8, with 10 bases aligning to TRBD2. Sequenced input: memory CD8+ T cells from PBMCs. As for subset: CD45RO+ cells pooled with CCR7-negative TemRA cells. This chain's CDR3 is CASSLVRLAGVPDTQYF. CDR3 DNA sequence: TGTGCCAGCAGCTTAGTAAGGCTAGCGGGAGTCCCAGATACGCAGTATTTT.